These T cell receptor beta chains were read from a single sample in a study of T-cell reconstitution after alpha-beta-depleted transplantation in children. TCRdb called the PCR reads again in MiXCR, with one record for every CDR3 protein. The sample contains a few hundred thousand distinct CDR3 sequences, 12% of which appear only once. The specimen was PBMCs from the stem cell graft donor, collected from the stem cell graft. The receptors here all came from a human donor who donated a stem cell graft to a child with combined immunodeficiency. Both conserved end residues are trimmed from each CDR3. The order of the fields is J gene, V gene, CDR3 protein.

TRBJ2-3 | TRBV7-9 | ASSSLLYTQY
TRBJ2-7 | TRBV12-3/TRBV12-4 | ASSMVGTFDEQY
TRBJ1-1 | TRBV9 | ASSVGVGDSNTEAF
TRBJ2-7 | TRBV29-1 | SVEGAAYEQY
TRBJ2-1 | TRBV5-6 | ASSPQGSSSYNEQF
TRBJ1-2 | TRBV11-2 | ASSFLQGPHGYT
TRBJ2-1 | TRBV12-3/TRBV12-4 | ASSFGTGSEQF
TRBJ2-1 | TRBV6-5 | ASSYSLVGGTRTYNEQF
TRBJ1-5 | TRBV30 | AWGVNYNQPQH
TRBJ2-5 | TRBV12-3/TRBV12-4 | ASSGRGQETQY
TRBJ1-2 | TRBV5-1 | ASSDGTAAYGYT
TRBJ1-4 | TRBV12-3/TRBV12-4 | ASSEGDTMGEKLF
TRBJ2-7 | TRBV7-3 | ASSDATGDEQY
TRBJ1-5 | TRBV6-1 | ASSVQTGGDGQPQH
TRBJ2-3 | TRBV5-5 | ASSLEWGTGGTDTQY
TRBJ2-3 | TRBV27 | ASSFGGDRGGTDTQY
TRBJ1-5 | TRBV27 | ASSRVQELYSNQPQH
TRBJ2-1 | TRBV11-1 | ASSLATLPGPRVGNEQF
TRBJ2-3 | TRBV5-1 | ASSLASARTDTQY
TRBJ1-1 | TRBV2 | ASSGGAWMNTEAF
TRBJ2-1 | TRBV7-2 | ASSPPQGSSYNEQF
TRBJ2-1 | TRBV12-3/TRBV12-4 | ASSSSRMDEQF
TRBJ2-1 | TRBV12-3/TRBV12-4 | ASSLPGLAGFHEQF
TRBJ2-7 | TRBV5-1 | ASSLGVAEFFYEQY
TRBJ2-3 | TRBV7-2 | ASSPTVGTGMNTQY
TRBJ2-7 | TRBV3-1 | ASSQIHEQY
TRBJ2-3 | TRBV5-1 | ASSLARFRESSTDTQY
TRBJ2-3 | TRBV2 | ASCRDRNTQY
TRBJ1-2 | TRBV10-3 | AITRDSANYGYT
TRBJ2-5 | TRBV20-1 | SASALKETQY
TRBJ2-1 | TRBV30 | AWSVRAVRYNEQF
TRBJ2-7 | TRBV7-2 | ASSLVAGTGGYEQY
TRBJ2-7 | TRBV20-1 | SARFSGRVDEQY
TRBJ1-1 | TRBV5-1 | ASSFIENTEAF
TRBJ2-1 | TRBV5-1 | ASSLGLGSYNEQF
TRBJ2-1 | TRBV18 | ASSPPVTSGSYNEQF
TRBJ2-7 | TRBV7-9 | ASSFGQGLAGWYEQY
TRBJ2-5 | TRBV4-3 | ASSPDRAWETQY
TRBJ1-3 | TRBV27 | ASSKQGTGNTIY
TRBJ2-7 | TRBV11-2 | ASSAGRWPEQY
TRBJ2-1 | TRBV12-3/TRBV12-4 | ASSLRGGRSSYNEQF
TRBJ2-1 | TRBV9 | ASSLSGTSGGGNEQF
TRBJ1-2 | TRBV12-3/TRBV12-4 | ASSSDSTYGYT
TRBJ2-7 | TRBV5-1 | ASSLDPSPVVGIYEQY
TRBJ1-5 | TRBV9 | ASSVEASYQPQH
TRBJ1-1 | TRBV13 | ASSFGAMNTEAF
TRBJ2-5 | TRBV7-8 | ASSLRAPQETQY
TRBJ2-7 | TRBV20-1 | SARGRAGRSYEQY
TRBJ2-1 | TRBV29-1 | SASGVGGYYEQF
TRBJ2-7 | TRBV7-7 | ASSQGHMGDEQY
TRBJ2-2 | TRBV25-1 | ASSEYVTGGGELF
TRBJ2-5 | TRBV7-3 | ASSPPGSEETQY
TRBJ2-3 | TRBV29-1 | SVDSLAGWPDTQY
TRBJ1-5 | TRBV20-1 | SASQAPGSQPQH
TRBJ2-5 | TRBV27 | ASSLSGDWQETQY
TRBJ1-2 | TRBV29-1 | SVGTANYGYT
TRBJ2-5 | TRBV18 | ASSPREDSLETQY
TRBJ2-5 | TRBV20-1 | SAREGRGYETQY